The 18 T cell receptor beta chains given below trace back to one sample, sequenced in a study of blood T cell repertoires in COVID-19. Measured with immunoSEQ multiplex PCR; TCRdb has only the in-frame clones, and not every one. The table has about 220,000 clones, over 75% seen once. What was sequenced was peripheral blood. The receptors originated from a man aged 40-49 years with active or convalescent COVID-19.

V gene TRBV24-1 combines with J gene TRBJ1-1; 9 positions agree with TRBD1. Trimming took 5 bases from V and 5 from J; bases not matched to a gene: 8. CDR3 length equals 15 residues. Germline CDR1 is KGHDR and CDR2 is SFDVKD. The CDR3 sequence is CATSGTGQGRTEAFF. CDR3 DNA: TGTGCCACCAGTGGGACCGGACAGGGGAGAACTGAAGCTTTCTTT.

The V and J genes are TRBV10-2 and TRBJ1-1, with 10 bases aligning to TRBD1. V was clipped by 6 bases and J by 4 bases; unmatched bases: 5. This CDR3 contains 14 residues. Germline CDR1 WSHSY, CDR2 SAAADI. CDR3 nucleotides: TGCGCCAGCAGCGCGGACAGGGGGGTCACTGAAGCTTTCTTT. Its protein is CASSADRGVTEAFF.

V gene TRBV11-3 combines with J gene TRBJ1-3; possibly TRBD1 for D (6 bases). Trimming pared 2 bases from V and 0 bases from J, leaving 23 bases between. Germline CDR1 reads SGHNT; CDR2 reads YENEEA. The CDR3 is 20 residues long. This chain's CDR3 is CASSLPSPVRQALSGNTIYF. CDR3 in DNA: TGTGCCAGCAGCTTACCATCCCCCGTCCGACAGGCCCTCTCTGGAAACACCATATATTTT.

This sequence joins TRBV10-2 and TRBJ1-1; possibly TRBD1 for D (6 bases). V lost 10 bases and J 0 bases, leaving 12 bases between the germline ends. The CDR3 sequence is 13 residues long. Germline assignment: CDR1 WSHSY and CDR2 SAAADI. CDR3 residues: CATGRQVNTEAFF. The CDR3, as DNA: TGCGCCACCGGACGACAGGTGAACACTGAAGCTTTCTTT.

The genes are TRBV27 and TRBJ2-6; D remains ambiguous. CDR1 is MNHEY, CDR2 SMNVEV, per germline (reference sequence). V lost 7 bases and J lost 0, with 7 bases in between. The CDR3 totals 14 residues. The CDR3 protein is CASTTPSGANVLTF. As DNA, the CDR3 is TGTGCCAGCACTACCCCCTCTGGGGCCAACGTCCTGACTTTC.

V gene TRBV19 combines with J gene TRBJ1-2; tentative D call: TRBD1 (5 bases). V dropped 5 bases and J dropped 2 bases, with 18 bases sitting between them. CDR1 is LNHDA and CDR2 is SQIVND in the germline V gene (reference sequence). CDR3 length: 16 amino acids. The CDR3 coding sequence is TGTGCCAGTAGTCCCACCGGGGGTCCCTCAAACTATGGCTACACCTTC. The encoded protein is CASSPTGGPSNYGYTF.

The chain employs TRBV18 and TRBJ2-7, with D unclear. V shed 0 bases and J shed 9 bases, with 12 bases lying between them. CDR1 and CDR2 from the germline V gene are KGHSH and LQKENI. This CDR3 has 13 residues. The CDR3 DNA reads TGTGCCAGCTCACCACCGGAACGGCCGGGGCAGTACTTC. This translates into CASSPPERPGQYF.

The chain has TRBV6-5 and TRBJ1-1, with D possibly matching TRBD1 (6 bases). The length of the CDR3 is 13 residues. Trimming cost V 7 bases and J 0 bases, with 9 bases left between them. The germline V gene encodes CDR1 MNHEY and CDR2 SVGAGI. The CDR3 coding sequence is TGTGCCAGCACCAGGACAGTGAACACTGAAGCTTTCTTT. This translates into CASTRTVNTEAFF.

Of note for this clone: At the DNA level, this CDR3 is encoded by other sequences in the same sample as well. This chain connects TRBV7-9 to TRBJ2-3, with TRBD2 identical over 7 bases. The CDR3 runs to 14 residues. Germline V CDR1 and CDR2: SEHNR, FQNEAQ (reference sequence). The trim removed 5 bases at V and 6 bases at J, leaving 8 bases unmatched. In DNA, the CDR3 is TGTGCCAGCAGCCGGACGGGGGGAACGGATACGCAGTATTTT. Protein product: CASSRTGGTDTQYF.

The chain has TRBV6-1 and TRBJ2-2; D gene ambiguous. Germline assignment: CDR1 MNHNS and CDR2 SASEGT. The V gene lost 1 base and the J gene lost 6 bases, with 6 bases spanning the gap. The CDR3 has 13 amino acids. CDR3 sequence reads: CASSEVGSGELFF. CDR3 bases: TGTGCCAGCAGTGAAGTCGGGTCCGGGGAGCTGTTTTTT.

This sequence joins TRBV5-5 and TRBJ1-4; TRBD1 agrees at 9 bases. The CDR3 is 15 amino acids. Looked up from germline, CDR1 is SGHKS and CDR2 is YYEKEE (reference sequence). With V trimmed by 4 bases and J by 8 bases, 9 bases remained unmatched. CDR3 sequence reads: CASSVPTGGTEKLFF. CDR3 DNA sequence: TGTGCCAGCAGCGTTCCTACAGGGGGCACCGAAAAACTGTTTTTT.

The chain recombines TRBV7-3 with TRBJ1-6; possibly TRBD1 for D (5 bases). The CDR3 contains 13 residues. Germline V CDR1 and CDR2: SGHTA, FQGTGA. Trimming took off 10 bases at V and 9 bases at J, with 16 bases between the two ends. The chain's CDR3 is CATADTLGSPLHF. CDR3 DNA sequence: TGTGCCACCGCGGACACTCTAGGTTCACCCCTCCACTTT. Together with reference TRBV7-3 and TRBJ1-6, the CDR3 gives the full variable domain: GAGVSQTPSNKVTEKGKYVELRCDPISGHTALYWYRQSLGQGPEFLIYFQGTGAADDSGLPNDRFFAVRPEGSVSTLKIQRTERGDSAVYLCATADTLGSPLHFGNGTRLTVT.

This clone was counted once. The rearrangement uses TRBV18 and TRBJ2-3; D is uncertain. The CDR3 covers 12 residues. Germline V CDR1 and CDR2: KGHSH, LQKENI. V was cut by 3 bases and J by 6 bases, with 7 bases left in between. The CDR3 DNA sequence: TGTGCCAGCTCACCCGACTGGGATACGCAGTATTTT. Its translation is CASSPDWDTQYF.

The gene calls are TRBV7-9 and TRBJ1-2; D remains ambiguous. The CDR3 contains 13 residues. V lost 3 bases and J lost 0, with 5 bases in between. Per germline, CDR1 SEHNR and CDR2 FQNEAQ (reference sequence). CDR3 nucleotides: TGTGCCAGCAGCTTTCCTTCTAACTATGGCTACACCTTC. This translates into CASSFPSNYGYTF.

V usage is TRBV5-5 and J usage is TRBJ1-6; D unresolved. The CDR3 spans 16 residues. The germline V gene has CDR1 SGHKS and CDR2 YYEKEE (reference sequence). The V gene lost 4 bases and the J gene lost 0 bases, with 11 bases spanning the gap. The CDR3 is CASSRSGSSYNSPLHF. The CDR3 nucleotides read TGTGCCAGCAGCCGGTCGGGGAGCTCCTATAATTCACCCCTCCACTTT.

The chain employs TRBV3-1 (or the pseudogene TRBV3-2) and TRBJ2-7, with D tentatively TRBD2 (5 bases). CDR1 and CDR2 from the germline V gene are LGHDT and YNNKEL (reference sequence). This CDR3 region has 14 residues. V dropped 1 base and J dropped 6 bases, with 13 bases sitting between them. The CDR3 DNA follows: TGTGCCAGCAGCCAAGTCTTCGGGGAAGGCGAGCAGTACTTC. It codes for CASSQVFGEGEQYF.

This clone is a singleton in its sample. The chain combines TRBV19 with TRBJ2-1; the match to TRBD1 covers 8 bases. The CDR3 runs to 15 residues. V lost 3 bases to trimming and J lost 3 bases; unmatched junction nucleotides: 4. CDR1 and CDR2 (germline): LNHDA, SQIVND (reference sequence). The CDR3: CASSIGQGYYNEQFF. In DNA, the CDR3 is TGTGCCAGTAGTATCGGACAGGGATACTACAATGAGCAGTTCTTC.

The rearrangement joins TRBV18 to TRBJ1-1, with TRBD1 identical over 9 bases. Looked up from germline, CDR1 is KGHSH and CDR2 is LQKENI. The CDR3 spans 15 residues. J gave up 1 base and V 4 bases, and 4 bases lay outside the gene matches. DNA of the CDR3: TGTGCCAGCTCACTCCTGGACAGGGGGAACACTGAAGCTTTCTTT. This sequence encodes CASSLLDRGNTEAFF. Full variable domain (missing parts from reference TRBV18 and TRBJ1-1): NAGVMQNPRHLVRRRGQEARLRCSPMKGHSHVYWYRQLPEEGLKFMVYLQKENIIDESGMPKERFSAEFPKEGPSILRIQQVVRGDSAAYFCASSLLDRGNTEAFFGQGTRLTVV.